Below, one T cell receptor beta chain is given with its context. Assay used: immunoSEQ multiplex PCR; TCRdb lists only in-frame clones, some missing. Of 100,000 or so clones detected, around nine tenths appear once; the ten largest clones hold 2.5% to 3%. This entry belongs to a study of T cell responses to AZD1222 COVID-19 vaccine. V was clipped by 7 bases and J by 0 bases, with 12 bases between them. The CDR3 is 13 amino acids. CDR1 is GTSNPN, CDR2 SVGIG, per germline (reference sequence). The TCR originated in an adult in good health. Sequencing used peripheral blood, obtained on day 0 of AZD1222 vaccination. The J gene is TRBJ1-2, the V gene TRBV30; D remains unclear. DNA for the CDR3: TGTGCCTCACGGGCAGGATCTAACTATGGCTACACCTTC. It specifies CASRAGSNYGYTF.